The clone carrying this TCR beta chain was observed a handful of times. Its antigen remains unidentified. The record originates from a study of beta chain features in type 1 diabetes. Study context: Patients looked much like healthy donors when it came to age, gender and cell yields. Findings and caveats of the study: In the patient group, naive, central memory and Treg TCRB repertoires seemed more alike than in the healthy donor group. Type 1 diabetes patients had moderately but significantly shorter TCRB CDR3s in all four CD4+ subsets.

Every isolated RNA sample was fully reverse transcribed, so sequencing captured expressed TCRB transcripts. Sequencing used immunoSEQ multiplex PCR; TCRdb keeps in-frame clones, though not all of them. The sample contains 970,000 or so clones, roughly a sixth of which appear only once. Per germline, CDR1 MNHNY and CDR2 SVGAGI (reference sequence). The V segment lost 4 bases and the J segment 6 bases; nucleotides outside the gene matches: 6. The CDR3 has 14 amino acids. Via CD45RO/CCR7/CD25/CD127/CD95/CD27, cells of the CD4+ naive, central memory, regulatory and stem cell-like memory subsets were sorted.

The receptor comes from a woman aged 18-29 years in good health. This chain joins TRBV6-6 and TRBJ1-2; 9 nucleotides agree with TRBD1. The sequencing input was naive CD4+ T cells from blood. The CDR3, as DNA: TGTGCCAGCAGTTTCTTCGGGACAGGGAATGGCTACACCTTC. It codes for CASSFFGTGNGYTF.